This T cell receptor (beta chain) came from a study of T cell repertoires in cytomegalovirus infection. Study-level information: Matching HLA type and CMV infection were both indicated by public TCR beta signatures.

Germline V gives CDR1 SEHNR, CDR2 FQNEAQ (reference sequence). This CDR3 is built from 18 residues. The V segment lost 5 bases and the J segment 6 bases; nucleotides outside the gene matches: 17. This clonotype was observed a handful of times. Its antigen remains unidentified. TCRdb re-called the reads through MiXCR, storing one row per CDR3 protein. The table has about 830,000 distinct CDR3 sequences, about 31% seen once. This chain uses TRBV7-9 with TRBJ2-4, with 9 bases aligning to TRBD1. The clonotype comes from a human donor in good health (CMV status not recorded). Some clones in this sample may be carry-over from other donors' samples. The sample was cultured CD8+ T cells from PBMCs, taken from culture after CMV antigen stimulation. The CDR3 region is CASSPIYRDREGRNIQYF. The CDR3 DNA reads TGTGCCAGCAGCCCGATTTACCGGGACAGGGAGGGAAGAAACATTCAGTACTTC. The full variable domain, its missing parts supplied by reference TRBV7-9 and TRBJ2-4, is DTGVSQNPRHKITKRGQNVTFRCDPISEHNRLYWYRQTLGQGPEFLTYFQNEAQLEKSRLLSDRFSAERPKGSFSTLEIQRTEQGDSAMYLCASSPIYRDREGRNIQYFGAGTRLSVL.